These 10 T cell receptor beta chains originate from one sample sequenced in a study of regulatory T cells in long-lasting Graves disease. Described time point: newly diagnosed GD, antithyroid drugs for less than 3 months. The TCR library used RNA extracted from PBMCs. HTBI primers from iRepertoire and Arm-PCR of CDR3 regions yielded the TCR beta libraries. A single record per CDR3 protein comes from TCRdb applying MiXCR to the multiplex PCR reads. There are 300,000 to 400,000 distinct CDR3 sequences in the sample; roughly 15% occur only once, and about 24% lies in the top ten. The sample consisted of peripheral blood mononuclear cells (PBMCs), taken at new diagnosis, from a patient treated with antithyroid drugs. These receptors were taken from a female donor with Graves disease.

This clonotype was seen ten or more times. The chain links TRBV20-1 to TRBJ2-2; 7 bases are a match to TRBD1. CDR1 DFQATT and CDR2 SNEGSKA come from the germline V gene (reference sequence). The V gene end was trimmed by 6 bases and the J gene end by 7 bases; junction bases not matched to a gene: 11. There are 14 residues in the CDR3. The CDR3 reads CSAVADRENGELFF. The CDR3 DNA reads as TGCAGTGCAGTCGCCGACAGGGAGAACGGGGAGCTGTTTTTT.

This clonotype showed up many times. The rearrangement uses TRBV7-2 and TRBJ2-1; 9 nucleotides agree with TRBD2. Germline-derived CDR1 and CDR2 are SGHTA and FQGNSA. Trimming took 0 bases from V and 2 from J; bases not matched to a gene: 2. The CDR3 sequence is 16 residues long. The CDR3 loop is CASSLASSGTYNEQFF. CDR3 coding DNA: TGTGCCAGCAGCTTAGCGTCTAGCGGGACCTACAATGAGCAGTTCTTC. The entire variable domain, with the rest obtained from reference TRBV7-2 and TRBJ2-1, is as follows: GAGVSQSPSNKVTEKGKDVELRCDPISGHTALYWYRQSLGQGLEFLIYFQGNSAPDKSGLPSDRFSAERTGGSVSTLTIQRTQQEDSAVYLCASSLASSGTYNEQFFGPGTRLTVL.

The DNA for the CDR3 is TGCAGTGCTAGAGCGGCAGGGGGAATCGGGAATCAGCCCCAGCATTTT. Translation gives CSARAAGGIGNQPQHF. The chain carries TRBV20-1 and TRBJ1-5; 7 positions agree with TRBD1. With 1 base clipped from V and 4 bases from J, the junction kept 10 bases outside the gene matches. CDR1 and CDR2 (germline): DFQATT, SNEGSKA (reference sequence). CDR3 size: 16 residues.

At least ten counts were recorded for this clonotype. The chain employs TRBV2 and TRBJ1-5, with 7 bases lining up with TRBD1. Unmatched junction bases numbered 6, after V lost 3 bases and J lost 4 bases. Germline V lookup: CDR1 SNHLY, CDR2 FYNNEI. This CDR3 has 15 amino acids. CDR3 sequence: CASSEWTGTNQPQHF. The CDR3 region has the DNA TGTGCCAGCAGTGAGTGGACAGGAACAAATCAGCCCCAGCATTTT.

The chain has TRBV7-2 and TRBJ1-2; possible D gene TRBD1, 5 bases. V lost 6 bases to trimming and J lost 0 bases, with 14 bases between them. CDR3 length equals 15 residues. Germline V lookup: CDR1 SGHTA, CDR2 FQGNSA. CDR3 residues: CASSLRDGSNYGYTF. The CDR3 region has the DNA TGTGCCAGCAGTCTACGGGACGGATCTAACTATGGCTACACCTTC.

The chain links TRBV7-2 to TRBJ2-7, with TRBD1 matching 7 bases. The CDR3 extends over 14 amino acids. The V gene end was trimmed by 4 bases and the J gene end by 4 bases; junction bases not matched to a gene: 7. The germline V gene has CDR1 SGHTA and CDR2 FQGNSA. For the CDR3, the DNA is TGTGCCAGCAGCTACACCGGGACAGATTACGAGCAGTACTTC. Amino acid sequence: CASSYTGTDYEQYF.

This clonotype was seen repeatedly, ten times or more. The V and J genes are TRBV7-8 and TRBJ2-1; 11 positions agree with TRBD1. V was pared by 4 bases and J by 2 bases, with 1 base of the junction left unmatched. Germline CDR1 and CDR2: SGHVS and FQNEAQ. The CDR3 length is 15 residues. The CDR3 here is CASSSDRGPYNEQFF. As DNA, the CDR3 is TGTGCCAGCAGCTCGGACAGGGGGCCCTACAATGAGCAGTTCTTC.

This clonotype was seen repeatedly, ten times or more. This chain uses TRBV20-1 with TRBJ1-1, with unresolved D. The germline V and J ends were trimmed by 3 bases and 0 bases, with 5 bases remaining between them. CDR1 and CDR2 (germline): DFQATT, SNEGSKA (reference sequence). The CDR3 totals 12 residues. CDR3 coding DNA: TGCAGTGCTAGGGGGATGAACACTGAAGCTTTCTTT. Residues: CSARGMNTEAFF.

This rearrangement joins TRBV7-2 to TRBJ2-5; D is possibly TRBD1 or TRBD2 (5 bases each). V lost 8 bases, J lost 5 bases, and 21 bases lay in between. Germline V gives CDR1 SGHTA, CDR2 FQGNSA. This CDR3 is built from 15 residues. DNA of the CDR3: TGTGCCAGCGAGGGGAACTCTTTCCATTCGGAGACCCAGTACTTC. This gives the protein CASEGNSFHSETQYF.

This clonotype was observed at least ten times. CDR3 in DNA: TGTGCTAGTGGTCTAATCTATTACGGGACGGAGAATGAAAAACTGTTTTTT. Translation: CASGLIYYGTENEKLFF. The chain joins TRBV12-5 to TRBJ1-4, with D possibly TRBD1 on 5 matching bases. The germline CDR1 and CDR2 sequences are LGHNT and FRNRAP. V gave up 5 bases and J gave up 5 bases, with 21 bases separating them. This CDR3 is 17 amino acids long. The full variable domain, its missing parts supplied by reference TRBV12-5 and TRBJ1-4, is DARVTQTPRHKVTEMGQEVTMRCQPILGHNTVFWYRQTMMQGLELLAYFRNRAPLDDSGMPKDRFSAEMPDATLATLKIQPSEPRDSAVYFCASGLIYYGTENEKLFFGSGTQLSVL.